This T cell receptor (beta chain) was captured by sequencing in a study of CD8+ T cells in alopecia areata. In the study overall: A 6-month period off drug followed tofacitinib, which lasted 6 to 18 months.

Germline-derived CDR1 and CDR2 are SEHNR and FQNEAQ (reference sequence). This CDR3 has 15 residues. Trimming pared 4 bases from V and 9 bases from J, leaving 16 bases between. Alopecia areata patients provided lesional scalp punch biopsies and peripheral blood, both collected for the study. RNA was isolated and reverse transcribed to cDNA, the sequencing template. Generated by immunoSEQ multiplex PCR, the TCRdb table keeps only in-frame clones and is missing some. The sample holds 170,000 or so clones, approximately 59% seen once. Study-wide results and caveats: Scalp specimens additionally yield sequences from normal skin's resident alphabeta T cells.

This clone has just a few counts. Its specificity is not known. The chain combines TRBV7-9 with TRBJ1-6; D not resolved. The source material was CD4+ T cells sorted from blood, sampled at week 0. This receptor was identified in a human donor with alopecia areata. CDR3 region: CASSSLAAPGSPLHF. The DNA of the CDR3 is TGTGCCAGCAGCTCGCTGGCTGCACCAGGTTCACCCCTCCACTTT. The full variable domain, completed using reference TRBV7-9 and TRBJ1-6, is DTGVSQNPRHKITKRGQNVTFRCDPISEHNRLYWYRQTLGQGPEFLTYFQNEAQLEKSRLLSDRFSAERPKGSFSTLEIQRTEQGDSAMYLCASSSLAAPGSPLHFGNGTRLTVT.